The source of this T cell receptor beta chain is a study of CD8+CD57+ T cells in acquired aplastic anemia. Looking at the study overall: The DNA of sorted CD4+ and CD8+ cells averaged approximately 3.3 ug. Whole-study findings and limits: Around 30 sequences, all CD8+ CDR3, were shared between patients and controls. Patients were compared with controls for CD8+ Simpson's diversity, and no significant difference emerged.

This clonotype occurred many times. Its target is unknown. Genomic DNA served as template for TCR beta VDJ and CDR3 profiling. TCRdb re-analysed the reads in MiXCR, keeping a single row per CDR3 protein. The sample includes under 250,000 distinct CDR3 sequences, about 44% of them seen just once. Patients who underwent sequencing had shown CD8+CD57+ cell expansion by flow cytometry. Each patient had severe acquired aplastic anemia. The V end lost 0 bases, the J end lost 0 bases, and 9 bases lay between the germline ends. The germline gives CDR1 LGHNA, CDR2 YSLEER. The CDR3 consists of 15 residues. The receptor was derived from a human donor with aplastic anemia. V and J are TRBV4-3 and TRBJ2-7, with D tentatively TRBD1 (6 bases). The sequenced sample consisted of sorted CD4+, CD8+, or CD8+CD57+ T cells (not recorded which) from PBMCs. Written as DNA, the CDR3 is TGCGCCAGCAGCCAAGACCGGGACAACTCCTACGAGCAGTACTTC. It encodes CASSQDRDNSYEQYF.